The T cell receptor (beta chain) under discussion was sequenced for a study of blood T cell repertoires in COVID-19. The germline V gene has CDR1 SGHRS and CDR2 YFSETQ. V shed 4 bases, J shed 3 bases, and the junction held 8 bases outside the gene matches. This CDR3 contains 15 residues. The authors' processing: How many nucleated cells were present was estimated from reference gene primer amplification. Generated by immunoSEQ multiplex PCR, the TCRdb table keeps only in-frame clones and is missing some. V and J calls and clone size are as listed in that table; D and trimming were resolved from the DNA. The table records around 260,000 clones, around nine tenths of them present only once.

The origin of this receptor is a young man with active or convalescent COVID-19. What was sequenced was peripheral blood. The rearrangement uses TRBV5-1 and TRBJ2-7, with 9 bases fitting TRBD2. This CDR3 is CASSPGLARDYEQYF. The CDR3 DNA reads TGCGCCAGCAGCCCTGGACTAGCGAGGGACTACGAGCAGTACTTC.